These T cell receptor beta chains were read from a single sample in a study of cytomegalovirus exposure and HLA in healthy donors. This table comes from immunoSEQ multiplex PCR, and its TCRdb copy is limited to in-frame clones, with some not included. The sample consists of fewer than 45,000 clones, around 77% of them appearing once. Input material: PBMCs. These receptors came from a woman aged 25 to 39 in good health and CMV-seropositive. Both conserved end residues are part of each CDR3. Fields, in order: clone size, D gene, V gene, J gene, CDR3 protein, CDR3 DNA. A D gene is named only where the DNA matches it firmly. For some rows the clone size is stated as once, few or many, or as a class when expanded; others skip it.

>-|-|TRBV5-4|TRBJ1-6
CASSLVTGSNSPLHF
TGTGCCAGCAGCTTGGTTACGGGGTCTAATTCACCCCTCCACTTT
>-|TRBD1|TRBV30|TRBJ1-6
CAWSTGGWSPLHF
TGTGCCTGGAGTACAGGGGGTTGGTCACCCCTCCACTTT
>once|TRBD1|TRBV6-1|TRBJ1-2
CASSERDRGNYGYTF
TGTGCCAGCAGTGAACGGGACAGGGGGAACTATGGCTACACCTTC
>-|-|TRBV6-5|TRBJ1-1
CASSRGDAGNTEAFF
TGTGCCAGCTCGCGGGGGGACGCCGGGAACACTGAAGCTTTCTTT
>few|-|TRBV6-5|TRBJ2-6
CASSYSSSSGANVLTF
TGTGCCAGCAGTTACTCGAGTAGCTCTGGGGCCAACGTCCTGACTTTC
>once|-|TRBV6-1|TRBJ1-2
CASSENGVGYTF
TGTGCCAGCAGTGAAAACGGGGTAGGCTACACCTTC
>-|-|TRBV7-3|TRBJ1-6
CASSLYGTGSNSPLHF
TGTGCCAGCAGCTTATATGGAACAGGGTCAAATTCACCCCTCCACTTT
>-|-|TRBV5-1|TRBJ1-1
CASTAGGARPEAFF
TGCGCCAGCACCGCTGGGGGGGCGCGCCCTGAAGCTTTCTTT
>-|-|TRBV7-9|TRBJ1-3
CASSRPGYGNTIYF
TGTGCCAGCAGCAGACCAGGGTATGGAAACACCATATATTTT
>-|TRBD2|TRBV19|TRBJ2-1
CASSMGTEAGARSSYNEQFF
TGTGCCAGTAGTATGGGGACTGAAGCGGGAGCTAGGAGCTCCTACAATGAGCAGTTCTTC
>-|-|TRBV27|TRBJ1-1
CASSFSNPLNTEAFF
TGTGCCAGCAGTTTCTCAAACCCACTAAACACTGAAGCTTTCTTT
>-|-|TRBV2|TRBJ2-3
CASRLADTQYF
TGTGCCAGCAGACTAGCAGATACGCAGTATTTT
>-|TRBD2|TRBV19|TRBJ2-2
CASSRSSGVSTGELFF
TGTGCCAGTAGTAGGTCTAGCGGGGTTAGCACCGGGGAGCTGTTTTTT
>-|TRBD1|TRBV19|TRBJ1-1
CASSIGQVVNTEAFF
TGTGCCAGTAGTATCGGACAGGTGGTGAACACTGAAGCTTTCTTT
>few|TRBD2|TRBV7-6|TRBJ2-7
CASSLKRESFYEQYF
TGTGCCAGCAGCTTAAAGCGGGAGAGTTTCTACGAGCAGTACTTC
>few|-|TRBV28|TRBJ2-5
CASSLDRVGETQYF
TGTGCCAGCAGTTTAGACCGGGTCGGAGAGACCCAGTACTTC
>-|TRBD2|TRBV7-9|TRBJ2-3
CASSLGSGGVNTQYF
TGTGCCAGCAGCTTAGGTAGCGGGGGGGTAAATACGCAGTATTTT
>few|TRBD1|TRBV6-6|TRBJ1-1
CASSTTGTGRGTEAFF
TGTGCCAGCAGTACGACCGGGACAGGGAGAGGTACTGAAGCTTTCTTT
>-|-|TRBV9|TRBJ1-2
CASESLGNGYTF
TGTGCCAGCGAAAGCCTCGGGAATGGCTACACCTTC
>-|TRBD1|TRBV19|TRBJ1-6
CASSPGTGFNSPLHF
TGTGCCAGTAGTCCCGGGACAGGGTTTAATTCACCCCTCCACTTT
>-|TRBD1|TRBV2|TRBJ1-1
CASSPQGLRTEAFF
TGTGCCAGCAGCCCACAGGGGCTTCGCACTGAAGCTTTCTTT
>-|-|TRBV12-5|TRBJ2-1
CASASLTTAQARYNEQFF
TGTGCTAGTGCTTCCCTGACGACAGCCCAAGCTCGATATAATGAGCAGTTCTTC
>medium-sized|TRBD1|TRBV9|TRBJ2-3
CASSGDRGPITDTQYF
TGTGCCAGCAGTGGGGACAGGGGGCCGATCACAGATACGCAGTATTTT
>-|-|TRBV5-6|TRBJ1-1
CASRTGMNTEAFF
TGTGCCAGCAGGACAGGTATGAACACTGAAGCTTTCTTT
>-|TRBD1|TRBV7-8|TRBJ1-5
CASSFRDRLSNQPQHF
TGTGCCAGCAGCTTCCGGGACAGACTTAGCAATCAGCCCCAGCATTTT
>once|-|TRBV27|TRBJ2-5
CASRRRPRETQYF
TGTGCCAGCAGAAGACGCCCGAGGGAGACCCAGTACTTC
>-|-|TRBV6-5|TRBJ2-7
CASGPEGVLVDEQYF
TGTGCCAGCGGTCCTGAGGGGGTTTTAGTCGACGAGCAGTACTTC
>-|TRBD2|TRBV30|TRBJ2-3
CAWSVGGGYTDTQYF
TGTGCCTGGAGTGTTGGGGGAGGGTACACAGATACGCAGTATTTT
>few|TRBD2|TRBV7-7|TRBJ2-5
CASSSGLAGEKTQYF
TGTGCCAGCAGCTCTGGACTAGCGGGGGAAAAGACCCAGTACTTC
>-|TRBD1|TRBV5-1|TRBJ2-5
CASSPGQAKETQYF
TGCGCCAGCAGCCCGGGACAGGCCAAAGAGACCCAGTACTTC
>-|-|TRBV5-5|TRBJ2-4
CASSSGYRDIQYF
TGTGCCAGCAGCTCCGGTTACAGAGACATTCAGTACTTC
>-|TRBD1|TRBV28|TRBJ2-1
CASSSPPGQGAKNEQFF
TGTGCCAGCAGTTCTCCTCCGGGACAGGGGGCTAAGAATGAGCAGTTCTTC
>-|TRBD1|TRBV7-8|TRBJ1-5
CASSLHQGASQPQHF
TGTGCCAGCAGCCTTCACCAGGGGGCAAGCCAGCCCCAGCATTTT
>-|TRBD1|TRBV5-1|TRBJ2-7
CASSLVGQGYQYF
TGCGCCAGCAGCTTGGTTGGACAGGGTTACCAGTACTTC
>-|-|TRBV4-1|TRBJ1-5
CASSQDGRGSNQPQHF
TGCGCCAGCAGCCAAGACGGGAGGGGTAGCAATCAGCCCCAGCATTTT
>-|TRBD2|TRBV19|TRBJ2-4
CASSLLAGLAKNIQYF
TGTGCCAGTAGTTTGCTAGCGGGGCTAGCCAAAAACATTCAGTACTTC
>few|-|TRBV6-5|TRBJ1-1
CASRGHSNTEAFF
TGTGCCAGCCGGGGACACTCCAACACTGAAGCTTTCTTT
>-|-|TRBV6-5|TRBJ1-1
CASSLQGNTEAFF
TGTGCCAGCAGTCTTCAGGGGAACACTGAAGCTTTCTTT
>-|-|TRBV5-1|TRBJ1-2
CASSLEGVEGYTF
TGCGCCAGCAGCTTGGAAGGGGTAGAGGGCTACACCTTC
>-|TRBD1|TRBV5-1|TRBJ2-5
CASSLEPTGGAETQYF
TGCGCCAGCAGCTTGGAGCCCACAGGGGGCGCGGAGACCCAGTACTTC
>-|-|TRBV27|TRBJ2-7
CASSPSAYEQYF
TGTGCCAGCAGTCCTAGCGCCTACGAGCAGTACTTC
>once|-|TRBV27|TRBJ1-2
CASGTGPCGYTF
TGTGCCAGCGGAACAGGGCCCTGTGGCTACACCTTC
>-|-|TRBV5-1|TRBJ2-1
CASSFQGSYNEQFF
TGCGCCAGCAGCTTTCAGGGCTCCTACAATGAGCAGTTCTTC
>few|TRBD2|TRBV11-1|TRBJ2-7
CASRGGEGDYYEQYF
TGTGCCAGCAGGGGCGGGGAGGGCGATTACTACGAGCAGTACTTC
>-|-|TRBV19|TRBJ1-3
CASSIGTRATGNTIYF
TGTGCCAGTAGTATAGGGACCAGGGCAACTGGAAACACCATATATTTT
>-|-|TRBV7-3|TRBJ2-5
CASSSSQGGEQYF
TGTGCCAGCAGCTCGTCTCAGGGTGGAGAGCAGTACTTC
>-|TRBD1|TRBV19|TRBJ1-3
CARSRDRSASGNTIYF
TGTGCCCGTAGTAGGGACAGGTCCGCCTCTGGAAACACCATATATTTT
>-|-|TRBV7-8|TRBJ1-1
CASSQETRTEAFF
TGTGCCAGCAGCCAAGAGACACGGACTGAAGCTTTCTTT
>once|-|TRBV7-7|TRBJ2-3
CASSTQPGVGNTQYF
TGTGCTAGCAGCACCCAACCGGGGGTGGGAAATACGCAGTATTTT
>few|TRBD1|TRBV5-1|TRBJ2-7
CASSSGQGWYEQYF
TGCGCCAGCAGCTCCGGACAGGGGTGGTACGAGCAGTACTTC
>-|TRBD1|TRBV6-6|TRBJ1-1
CASRGTGVRNTEAFF
TGTGCCAGCAGGGGGACAGGGGTTCGGAACACTGAAGCTTTCTTT